The following is a T cell receptor beta chain sequence with its context. Antigen unknown. J was trimmed by 8 bases and V by 5 bases; bases with no gene match: 7. This CDR3 spans 14 amino acids. The germline gives CDR1 PRHDT, CDR2 FYEKMQ (reference sequence). Hyperthyroidism, newly diagnosed and lasting under 2 months, affected patients aged 18 to 65. In making diagnoses, clinical symptoms, serum thyroxine and TRAb, thyroid ultrasound and orbital computed tomography were all used. The data derive from a study of T cells in Graves' hyperthyroidism and ophthalmopathy. Study-wide results and limits: Most thyroid clonotypes that were expanded above 0.001 also turned up in blood.

TCR beta CDR3 region amplification was performed from RNA transcripts. The HTBI set primed first-round TCR CDR3 RT-PCR. TCRdb itself ran the multiplex PCR reads through MiXCR, one entry per CDR3 protein. The sample includes approximately 95,000 distinct CDR3 sequences, about 37% of them seen just once. The origin of this receptor is a woman younger than 45 with Graves' hyperthyroidism. The sequencing sample was made of peripheral blood or thyroid tissue (not recorded which). J is TRBJ1-4 and V is TRBV13, with TRBD1 matching 8 bases. In DNA form, the CDR3 reads TGTGCCAGCAGCGGACAGGGCATAAACGAAAAACTGTTTTTT. This sequence encodes CASSGQGINEKLFF.